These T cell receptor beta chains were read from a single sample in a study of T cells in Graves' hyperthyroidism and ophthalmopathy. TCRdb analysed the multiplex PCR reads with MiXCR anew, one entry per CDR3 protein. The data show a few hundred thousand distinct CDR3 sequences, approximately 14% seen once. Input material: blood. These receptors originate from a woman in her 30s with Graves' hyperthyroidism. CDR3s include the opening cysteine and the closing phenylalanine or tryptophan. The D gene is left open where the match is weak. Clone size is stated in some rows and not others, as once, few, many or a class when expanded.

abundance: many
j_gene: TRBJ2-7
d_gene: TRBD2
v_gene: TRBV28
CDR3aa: CASSQLAGGISYEQYF
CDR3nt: TGTGCCAGCAGTCAACTAGCGGGAGGCATTAGCTACGAGCAGTACTTC

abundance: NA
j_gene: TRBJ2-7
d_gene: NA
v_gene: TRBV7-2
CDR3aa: CASSLAWDKAYEQYF
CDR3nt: TGTGCCAGCAGCTTAGCTTGGGACAAGGCCTACGAGCAGTACTTC

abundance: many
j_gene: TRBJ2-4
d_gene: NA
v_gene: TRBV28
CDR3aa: CASSRSWAYEAKNIQYF
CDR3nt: TGTGCCAGCAGCCGATCGTGGGCGTACGAGGCCAAAAACATTCAGTACTTC

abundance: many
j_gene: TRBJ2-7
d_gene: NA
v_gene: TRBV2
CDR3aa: CASSLDLGEQYF
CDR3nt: TGTGCCAGCAGTCTCGATCTGGGCGAGCAGTACTTC

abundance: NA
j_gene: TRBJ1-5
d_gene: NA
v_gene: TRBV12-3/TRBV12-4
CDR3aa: CASSGAFEPQHF
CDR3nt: TGTGCCAGCTCGGGGGCGTTTGAGCCCCAGCATTTT

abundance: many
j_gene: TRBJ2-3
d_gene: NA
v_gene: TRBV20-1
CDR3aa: CSATTGQNTDTQYF
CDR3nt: TGCAGTGCAACGACGGGACAAAACACAGATACGCAGTATTTT

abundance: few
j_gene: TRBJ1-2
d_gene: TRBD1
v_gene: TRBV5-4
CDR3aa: CASSFAGQGSYGYTF
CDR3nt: TGTGCCAGCAGCTTTGCGGGACAGGGCTCCTATGGCTACACCTTC

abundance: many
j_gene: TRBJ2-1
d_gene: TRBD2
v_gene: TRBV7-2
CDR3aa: CASSTHKRETDNEQFF
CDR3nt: TGTGCCAGCAGCACCCATAAGCGGGAGACCGACAATGAGCAGTTCTTC

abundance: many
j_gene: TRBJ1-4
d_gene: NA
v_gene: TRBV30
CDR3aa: CAWNQGAVEKLFF
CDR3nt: TGTGCCTGGAACCAGGGTGCGGTTGAAAAACTGTTTTTT

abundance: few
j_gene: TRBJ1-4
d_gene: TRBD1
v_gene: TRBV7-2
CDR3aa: CASSSQGLNEKLFF
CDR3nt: TGTGCCAGCAGCTCACAGGGGCTTAATGAAAAACTGTTTTTT

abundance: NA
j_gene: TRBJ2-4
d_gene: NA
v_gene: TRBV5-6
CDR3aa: CASSMRLEGNIQYF
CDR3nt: TGTGCCAGCAGTATGAGGCTGGAAGGGAACATTCAGTACTTC

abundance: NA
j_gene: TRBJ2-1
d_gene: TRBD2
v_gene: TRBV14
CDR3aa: CASSQGSGRAGQHEQFF
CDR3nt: TGTGCCAGCAGCCAAGGAAGCGGGAGAGCCGGCCAACATGAGCAGTTCTTC

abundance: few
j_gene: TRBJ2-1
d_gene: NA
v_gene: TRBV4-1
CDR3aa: CASSQGLVTYNEQFF
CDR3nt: TGCGCCAGCAGCCAAGGCCTAGTGACCTACAATGAGCAGTTCTTC

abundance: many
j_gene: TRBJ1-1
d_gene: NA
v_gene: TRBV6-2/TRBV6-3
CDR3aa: CASKSAGSNTEAFF
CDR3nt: TGTGCCAGCAAGAGTGCAGGATCGAACACTGAAGCTTTCTTT

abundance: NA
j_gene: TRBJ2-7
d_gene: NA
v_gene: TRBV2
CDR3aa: CASRGRGSSYEQYF
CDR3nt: TGTGCCAGCCGCGGCCGGGGGAGCTCCTACGAGCAGTACTTC

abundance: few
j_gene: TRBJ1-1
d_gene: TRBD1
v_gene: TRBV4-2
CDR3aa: CASSLARGQGNTEAFF
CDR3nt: TGTGCCAGCAGCCTTGCCAGGGGACAGGGGAACACTGAAGCTTTCTTT

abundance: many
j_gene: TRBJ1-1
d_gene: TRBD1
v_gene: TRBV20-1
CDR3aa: CSAQGGTEAFF
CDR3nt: TGCAGTGCTCAGGGGGGTACTGAAGCTTTCTTT

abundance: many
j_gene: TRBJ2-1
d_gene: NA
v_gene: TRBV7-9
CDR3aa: CASSLPSFRKFF
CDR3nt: TGTGCCAGCAGCCTCCCCTCTTTCCGGAAGTTCTTC

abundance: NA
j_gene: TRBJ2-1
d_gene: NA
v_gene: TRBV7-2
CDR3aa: CASSLDVGRMNEQFF
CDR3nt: TGTGCCAGCAGCTTAGATGTGGGACGGATGAATGAGCAGTTCTTC

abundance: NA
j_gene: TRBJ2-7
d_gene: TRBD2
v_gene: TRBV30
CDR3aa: CAWSKLAGGPGEQYF
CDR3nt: TGTGCCTGGAGCAAACTAGCGGGAGGGCCTGGCGAGCAGTACTTC

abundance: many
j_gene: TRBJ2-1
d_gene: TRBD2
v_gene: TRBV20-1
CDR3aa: CSARASGYNEQFF
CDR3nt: TGCAGTGCTAGGGCTAGCGGCTACAATGAGCAGTTCTTC

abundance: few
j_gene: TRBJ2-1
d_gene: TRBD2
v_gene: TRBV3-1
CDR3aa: CASSQDWGGSRAGEQFF
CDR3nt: TGTGCCAGCAGCCAAGATTGGGGCGGGAGTAGGGCTGGTGAGCAGTTCTTC

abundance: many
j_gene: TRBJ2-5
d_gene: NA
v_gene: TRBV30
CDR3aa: CAWSHFRVERRTQYF
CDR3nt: TGTGCCTGGAGTCATTTTAGGGTGGAGCGTCGTACCCAGTACTTC

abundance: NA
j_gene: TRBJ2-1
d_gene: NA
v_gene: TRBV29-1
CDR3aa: CSVDHGFHNEQFF
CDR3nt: TGCAGCGTTGATCACGGGTTCCACAATGAGCAGTTCTTC

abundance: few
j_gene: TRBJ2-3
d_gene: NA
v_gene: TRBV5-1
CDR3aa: CASNGEWGTDTQYF
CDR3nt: TGCGCCAGCAACGGGGAGTGGGGGACAGATACGCAGTATTTT

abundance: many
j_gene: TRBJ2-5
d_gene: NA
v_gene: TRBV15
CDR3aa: CATSRDRGRARKETQYF
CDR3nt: TGTGCCACCAGCAGAGATCGGGGCAGGGCGAGGAAAGAGACCCAGTACTTC

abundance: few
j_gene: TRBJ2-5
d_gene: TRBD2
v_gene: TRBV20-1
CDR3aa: CSAPRPSGREGETQYF
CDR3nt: TGCAGTGCCCCCCGACCTAGCGGGAGAGAAGGGGAGACCCAGTACTTC

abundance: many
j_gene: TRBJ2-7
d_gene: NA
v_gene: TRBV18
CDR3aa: CASSPNWVSYEQYF
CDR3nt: TGTGCCAGCTCACCAAATTGGGTTTCCTACGAGCAGTACTTC

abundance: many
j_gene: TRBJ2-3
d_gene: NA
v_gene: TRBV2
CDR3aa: CASSAGTFSTDTQYF
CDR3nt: TGTGCCAGCAGTGCCGGGACTTTTAGCACAGATACGCAGTATTTT

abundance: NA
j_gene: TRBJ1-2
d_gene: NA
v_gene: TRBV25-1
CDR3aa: CASSETGYGGYTF
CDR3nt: TGTGCCAGCAGTGAAACTGGGTACGGTGGCTACACCTTC

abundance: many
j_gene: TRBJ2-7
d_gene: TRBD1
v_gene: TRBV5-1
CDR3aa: CASSLWDRASSYEQYF
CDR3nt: TGCGCCAGCAGCTTATGGGACAGGGCTAGCTCCTACGAGCAGTACTTC

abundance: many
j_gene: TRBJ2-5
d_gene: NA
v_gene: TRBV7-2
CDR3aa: CASSLVGQRQETQYF
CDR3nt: TGTGCCAGCAGCTTAGTAGGGCAGCGCCAAGAGACCCAGTACTTC

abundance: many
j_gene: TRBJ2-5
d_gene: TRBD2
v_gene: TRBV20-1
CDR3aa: CSAPPTSGMGETQYF
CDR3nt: TGCAGTGCTCCCCCGACTAGCGGGATGGGGGAGACCCAGTACTTC

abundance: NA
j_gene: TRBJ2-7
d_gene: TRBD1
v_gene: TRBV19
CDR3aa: CASSLGQGMSYEQYF
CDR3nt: TGTGCCAGTAGTCTGGGACAGGGGATGTCCTACGAGCAGTACTTC

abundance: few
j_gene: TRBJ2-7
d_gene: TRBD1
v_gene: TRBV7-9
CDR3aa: CASSSGQVYYEQYF
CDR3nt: TGTGCCAGCAGCTCCGGACAGGTGTACTACGAGCAGTACTTC

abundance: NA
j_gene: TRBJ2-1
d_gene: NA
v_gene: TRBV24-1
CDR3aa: CATSDGGEDEQFF
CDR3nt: TGTGCCACCAGTGACGGGGGCGAGGATGAGCAGTTCTTC

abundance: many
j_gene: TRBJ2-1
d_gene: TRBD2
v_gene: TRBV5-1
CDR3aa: CASSSGTSGRAYYNEQFF
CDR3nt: TGCGCCAGCAGCTCCGGGACTAGCGGGAGGGCCTACTACAATGAGCAGTTCTTC

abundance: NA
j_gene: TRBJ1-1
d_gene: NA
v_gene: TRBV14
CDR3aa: CASSSRRKGSTEAFF
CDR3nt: TGTGCCAGCAGCTCCCGCCGGAAGGGGAGCACTGAAGCTTTCTTT

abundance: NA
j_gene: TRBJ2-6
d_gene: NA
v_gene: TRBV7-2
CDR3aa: CASSWANVLTF
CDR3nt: TGTGCCAGCAGCTGGGCCAACGTCCTGACTTTC

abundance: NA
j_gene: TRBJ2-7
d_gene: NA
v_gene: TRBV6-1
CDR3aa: CASSPGTLVSEQYF
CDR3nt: TGTGCCAGCAGTCCCGGGACATTGGTGTCCGAGCAGTACTTC

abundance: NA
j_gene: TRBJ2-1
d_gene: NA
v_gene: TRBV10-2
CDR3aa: CASSDGDTSYNEQFF
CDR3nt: TGCGCCAGCAGTGACGGGGATACCTCCTACAATGAGCAGTTCTTC

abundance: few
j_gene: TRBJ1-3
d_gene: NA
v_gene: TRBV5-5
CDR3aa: CASSLTGNSGNTIYF
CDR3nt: TGTGCCAGCAGCTTGACAGGGAACTCTGGAAACACCATATATTTT

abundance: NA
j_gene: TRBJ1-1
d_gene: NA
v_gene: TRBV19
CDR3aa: CASSFSVEGTEAFF
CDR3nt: TGTGCCAGTAGTTTCAGTGTCGAGGGGACTGAAGCTTTCTTT

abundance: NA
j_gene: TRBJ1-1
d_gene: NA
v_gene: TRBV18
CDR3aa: CASSPPEGGGTEAFF
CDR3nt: TGTGCCAGCTCACCACCTGAGGGAGGTGGCACTGAAGCTTTCTTT

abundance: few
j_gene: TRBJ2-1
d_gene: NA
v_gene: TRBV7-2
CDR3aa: CASSSVGLSYNEQFF
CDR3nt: TGTGCCAGCAGCTCCGTCGGACTGTCCTACAATGAGCAGTTCTTC

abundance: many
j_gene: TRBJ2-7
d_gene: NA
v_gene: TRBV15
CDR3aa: CATSRTPPGQGFYEQYF
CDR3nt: TGTGCCACCAGCAGAACACCCCCGGGACAAGGGTTCTACGAGCAGTACTTC

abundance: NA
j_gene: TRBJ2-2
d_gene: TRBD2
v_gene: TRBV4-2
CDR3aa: CASSQELSGHTGELFF
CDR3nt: TGTGCCAGCAGCCAAGAGCTTAGCGGGCACACCGGGGAGCTGTTTTTT

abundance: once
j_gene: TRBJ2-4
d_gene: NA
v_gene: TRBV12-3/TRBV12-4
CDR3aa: CAGSRDVIAKNIQYF
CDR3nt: TGTGCCGGCAGCCGAGACGTAATAGCCAAAAACATTCAGTACTTC

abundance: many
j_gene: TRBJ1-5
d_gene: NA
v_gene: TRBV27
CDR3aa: CASSLSVRGNQPQHF
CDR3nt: TGTGCCAGCAGTTTATCAGTGAGGGGGAATCAGCCCCAGCATTTT

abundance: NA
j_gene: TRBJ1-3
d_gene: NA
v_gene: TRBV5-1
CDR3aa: CASSLEQGLPGNTIYF
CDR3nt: TGCGCCAGCAGCTTGGAACAGGGACTTCCTGGAAACACCATATATTTT

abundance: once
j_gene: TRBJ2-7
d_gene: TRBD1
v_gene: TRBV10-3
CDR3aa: CAISEDRVYEQYF
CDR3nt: TGTGCCATCAGTGAGGACAGGGTCTACGAGCAGTACTTC

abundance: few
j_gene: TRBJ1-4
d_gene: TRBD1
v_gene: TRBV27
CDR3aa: CASSLDREGEKLFF
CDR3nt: TGTGCCAGCAGTCTGGACAGGGAGGGGGAAAAACTGTTTTTT

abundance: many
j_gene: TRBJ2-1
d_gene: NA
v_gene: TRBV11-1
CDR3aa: CASSLGRLGEQFF
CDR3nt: TGTGCCAGCAGCTTGGGCAGGCTAGGGGAGCAGTTCTTC

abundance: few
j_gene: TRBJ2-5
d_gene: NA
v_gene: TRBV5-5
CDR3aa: CASSTDALQETQYF
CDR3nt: TGTGCCAGCAGCACGGATGCGCTACAAGAGACCCAGTACTTC

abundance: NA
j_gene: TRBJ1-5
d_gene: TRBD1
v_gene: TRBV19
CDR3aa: CASTITTGGFQPQHF
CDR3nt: TGTGCCAGTACCATAACGACAGGGGGCTTTCAGCCCCAGCATTTT

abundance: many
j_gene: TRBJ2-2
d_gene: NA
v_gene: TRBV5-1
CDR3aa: CASSFEVRGIDTGELFF
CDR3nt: TGCGCCAGCAGCTTTGAGGTCCGGGGAATCGACACCGGGGAGCTGTTTTTT

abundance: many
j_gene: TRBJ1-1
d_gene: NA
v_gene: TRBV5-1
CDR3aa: CASSFGQGKTEAFF
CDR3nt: TGCGCCAGCAGCTTCGGGCAGGGAAAAACTGAAGCTTTCTTT